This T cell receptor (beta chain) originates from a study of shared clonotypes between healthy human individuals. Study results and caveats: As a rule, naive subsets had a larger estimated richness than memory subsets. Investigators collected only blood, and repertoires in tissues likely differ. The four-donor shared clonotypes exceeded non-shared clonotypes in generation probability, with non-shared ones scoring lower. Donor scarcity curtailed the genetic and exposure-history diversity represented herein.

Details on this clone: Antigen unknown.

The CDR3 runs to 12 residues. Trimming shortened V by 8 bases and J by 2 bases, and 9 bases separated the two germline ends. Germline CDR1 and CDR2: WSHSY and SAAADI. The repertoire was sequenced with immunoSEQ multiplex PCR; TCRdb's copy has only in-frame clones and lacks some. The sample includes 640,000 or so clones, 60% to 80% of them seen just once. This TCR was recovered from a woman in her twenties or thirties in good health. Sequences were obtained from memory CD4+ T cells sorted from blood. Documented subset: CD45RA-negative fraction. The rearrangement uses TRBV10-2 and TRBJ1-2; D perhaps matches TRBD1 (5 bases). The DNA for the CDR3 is TGCGCCAGCGGGGACCTAAACTATGGCTACACCTTC. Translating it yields CASGDLNYGYTF.